Below are 11 T cell receptor beta chains sequenced from a single sample in a study of blood T cell repertoires in COVID-19. Sequencing was performed with immunoSEQ multiplex PCR; in TCRdb, only in-frame clones are kept and a portion is missing. This sample carries approximately 210,000 clones, roughly 78% of them seen once, and the ten largest clones take about 12%. The sequenced sample was peripheral blood. These receptors were obtained from a woman between 35 and 50 years old with acute or convalescent COVID-19.

This rearrangement joins TRBV19 to TRBJ1-2, with D perhaps TRBD1 (5 bases). Trimming left V 6 bases short and J 4 bases short, with 18 bases between. From germline, CDR1 is LNHDA and CDR2 SQIVND (reference sequence). This CDR3 is built from 15 residues. The CDR3 nucleotides are TGTGCCAGTAGCCCGACAGTTCTAATGGGCTATGGCTACACCTTC. Amino acid sequence: CASSPTVLMGYGYTF.

The J gene is TRBJ2-7, the V gene TRBV2, with 12 bases lining up with TRBD1. Germline CDR1 is SNHLY and CDR2 is FYNNEI. There are 13 residues in the CDR3. J was trimmed by 3 bases and V by 10 bases; bases with no gene match: 4. The CDR3 here is CANRDRGLYEQYF. The CDR3 bases are TGTGCCAACCGGGACAGGGGGCTCTACGAGCAGTACTTC.

The chain joins TRBV12-3 or TRBV12-4 to TRBJ1-1; a weak D match, TRBD1 (5 bases). This CDR3 spans 12 amino acids. Trimming stripped 1 base from V and 10 bases from J, with 10 bases between. The CDR3 spells CASSLGGGRAFF. Written as DNA, the CDR3 is TGTGCCAGCAGTTTAGGGGGGGGGAGAGCTTTCTTT.

This clone was observed a handful of times. The CDR3 protein is CATSRAANEQFF. Here the CDR3 DNA reads TGTGCCACCAGCAGGGCGGCCAATGAGCAGTTCTTC. This chain uses TRBV15 with TRBJ2-1; D gene unclear. The CDR3 length is 12 residues. Trimming removed 3 bases from V and 6 bases from J, with 6 bases in between. The germline V gene encodes CDR1 LNHNV and CDR2 YYDKDF (reference sequence).

This sequence joins TRBV19 and TRBJ1-2; 12 nucleotides agree with TRBD1. The CDR3 runs 14 residues. Germline V gene data show CDR1 as LNHDA and CDR2 as SQIVND (reference sequence). V shed 6 bases and J 7 bases; nucleotides not matched to a gene: 6. The CDR3: CASSPGTGGIGYTF. CDR3 DNA: TGTGCCAGTAGCCCCGGGACAGGGGGCATTGGCTACACCTTC.

The V gene is TRBV19, the J gene TRBJ2-3; TRBD2 matches 9 bases. V lost 7 bases, J lost 2 bases, and 7 bases stayed unmatched. CDR1 is LNHDA and CDR2 is SQIVND in the germline V gene (reference sequence). This CDR3 has 15 residues. CDR3 in amino acids: CASNPSGASTDTQYF. For the CDR3, the DNA is TGTGCCAGTAATCCTAGCGGGGCCTCCACAGATACGCAGTATTTT.

V gene TRBV19 combines with J gene TRBJ2-1; 7 bases match TRBD2. This CDR3 comprises 16 residues. Looked up from germline, CDR1 is LNHDA and CDR2 is SQIVND (reference sequence). V gave up 1 base and J gave up 3 bases; unmatched junction bases: 6. The CDR3 nucleotides read TGTGCCAGTAGTATAGTTCGTCTAGCGGACTACAATGAGCAGTTCTTC. This translates into CASSIVRLADYNEQFF.

This chain uses TRBV3-1 (or the pseudogene TRBV3-2) with TRBJ1-5, with D perhaps matching TRBD1 (5 bases). The CDR3 extends over 15 amino acids. The V gene's germline CDR1 is LGHDT and CDR2 YNNKEL (reference sequence). V was cut by 0 bases and J by 7 bases, with 13 bases left in between. CDR3 loop: CASSQDGGRGQPQHF. In DNA, the CDR3 is TGTGCCAGCAGCCAAGACGGGGGACGCGGGCAGCCCCAGCATTTT.

A single count supports this clone. The rearrangement joins TRBV20-1 to TRBJ2-7; 7 positions match TRBD2. This CDR3 has 13 amino acids. Germline V gene lookup returns CDR1 DFQATT and CDR2 SNEGSKA (reference sequence). V trimming: 3 bases; J trimming: 5 bases; junction bases outside the gene matches: 7. The CDR3 DNA follows: TGCAGTGCTAGTTTGGGGAGGGCCAACGAGCAGTACTTC. It is translated as CSASLGRANEQYF.

The chain couples TRBV4-1 to TRBJ1-5; tentative D call: TRBD1 (6 bases). The germline gives CDR1 MGHRA, CDR2 YSYEKL. The CDR3 is 14 amino acids. Trimming shortened V by 0 bases and J by 5 bases, and 8 bases separated the two germline ends. CDR3 sequence (DNA): TGCGCCAGCAGCCAAGAAAGGGGGTATCAGCCCCAGCATTTT. Its translation: CASSQERGYQPQHF.

V usage is TRBV11-2 and J usage is TRBJ2-3, with TRBD2 matching 9 bases. The CDR3 runs to 16 residues. J was trimmed by 6 bases and V by 0 bases; bases with no gene match: 7. The germline CDR1 and CDR2 sequences are SGHAT and FQNNGV. The CDR3 spells CASSLEPSGVGDTQYF. The CDR3, as DNA: TGTGCCAGCAGCTTAGAACCTAGCGGGGTCGGCGATACGCAGTATTTT.